This TCR beta chain was retrieved from a study of cytomegalovirus exposure and HLA in healthy donors. The germline CDR1 and CDR2 sequences are MNHEY and SVGAGI. The CDR3 has 12 residues. Between the trimmed V and J ends, which lost 6 bases and 9 bases, there was a span of 12 bases. This clone was detected only a few times. Its antigen is not identified. Overall study results and limits: Reported performance of the classifier showed diagnosis of cytomegalovirus status with high specificity and sensitivity. Among TCR beta chains, those listed as cytomegalovirus-associated numbered about 160.

Use of 60 Vbeta and 13 Jbeta primers characterized the PCR. Libraries were prepared by immunoSEQ multiplex PCR; TCRdb keeps only in-frame clonotypes and omits some of them. The table shows 150,000 or so clones, with about 80% occurring only once. The chain links TRBV6-5 to TRBJ2-1, with a possible D match to TRBD2 (6 bases). The clonotype originates from a man aged 40-49 years in good health and CMV-seropositive. Sequencing input: PBMCs. Here the CDR3 DNA reads TGTGCCAGCAGAACTAGCTGGGGTGAGCAGTTCTTC. Protein sequence: CASRTSWGEQFF.